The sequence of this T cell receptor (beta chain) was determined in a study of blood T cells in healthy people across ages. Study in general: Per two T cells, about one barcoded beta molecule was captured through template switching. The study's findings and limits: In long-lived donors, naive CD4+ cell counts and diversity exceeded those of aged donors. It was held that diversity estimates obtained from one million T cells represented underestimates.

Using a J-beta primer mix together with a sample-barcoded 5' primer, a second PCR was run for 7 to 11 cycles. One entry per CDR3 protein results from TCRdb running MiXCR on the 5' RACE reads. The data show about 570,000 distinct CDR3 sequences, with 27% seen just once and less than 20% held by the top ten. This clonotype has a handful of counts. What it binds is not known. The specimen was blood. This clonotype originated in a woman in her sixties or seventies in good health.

In DNA, the CDR3 is TGCAGCGTTGAAAGGAGTGGGGCCGTAGCTAACTATGGCTACACCTTC. Translating it yields CSVERSGAVANYGYTF. This chain joins TRBV29-1 and TRBJ1-2; TRBD1 is a possible D gene (5 bases). The germline V and J ends were trimmed by 2 bases and 0 bases, with 16 bases remaining between them. CDR1 and CDR2 from the germline V gene are SQVTM and ANQGSEA. CDR3 size: 16 residues.